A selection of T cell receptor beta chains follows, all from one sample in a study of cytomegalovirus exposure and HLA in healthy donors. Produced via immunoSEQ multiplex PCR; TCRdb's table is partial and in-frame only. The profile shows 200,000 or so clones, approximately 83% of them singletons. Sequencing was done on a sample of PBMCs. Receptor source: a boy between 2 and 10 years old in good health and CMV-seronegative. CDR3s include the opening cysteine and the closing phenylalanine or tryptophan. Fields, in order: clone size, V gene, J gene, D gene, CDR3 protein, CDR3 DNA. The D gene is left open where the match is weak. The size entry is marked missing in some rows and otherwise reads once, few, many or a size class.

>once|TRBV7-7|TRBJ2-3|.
CASSPGTLSTDTQYF
TGTGCTAGCAGCCCCGGGACACTTAGCACAGATACGCAGTATTTT
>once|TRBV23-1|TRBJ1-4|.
CASSHSDRCATNEKLFF
TGCGCCAGCAGTCATTCTGACAGGTGTGCAACTAATGAAAAACTGTTTTTT
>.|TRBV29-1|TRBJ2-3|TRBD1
CSAYRGSTDTQYF
TGCAGCGCATACAGGGGCAGCACAGATACGCAGTATTTT
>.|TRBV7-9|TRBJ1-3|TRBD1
CASSGQGAVSGNTIYF
TGTGCCAGCAGCGGACAGGGGGCTGTTTCTGGAAACACCATATATTTT
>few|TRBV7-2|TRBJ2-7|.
CASSLGASYEQYF
TGTGCCAGCAGCTTAGGGGCTTCCTACGAGCAGTACTTC
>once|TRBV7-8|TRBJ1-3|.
CASSLAWGAGNTIYF
TGTGCCAGCAGCTTAGCGTGGGGCGCTGGAAACACCATATATTTT
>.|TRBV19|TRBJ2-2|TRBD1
CASKVGRGLNTGELFF
TGTGCCAGTAAAGTTGGCAGGGGGCTAAACACCGGGGAGCTGTTTTTT
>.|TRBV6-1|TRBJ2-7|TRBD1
CASSEKTGGPYEQYF
TGTGCCAGCAGTGAAAAAACAGGGGGTCCCTACGAGCAGTACTTC
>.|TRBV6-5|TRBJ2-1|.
CASSYLHEQFF
TGTGCCAGCAGTTATCTCCATGAGCAGTTCTTC
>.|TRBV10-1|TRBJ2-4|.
CASSRTGKNSQYF
TGCGCCAGCAGTCGAACAGGAAAAAACAGTCAGTACTTC
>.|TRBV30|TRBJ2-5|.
CAWRRSQETQYF
TGTGCCTGGAGGCGTTCCCAAGAGACCCAGTACTTC
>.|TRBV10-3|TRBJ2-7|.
CAISGTASPGEQYF
TGTGCCATCAGTGGGACTGCCAGTCCTGGCGAGCAGTACTTC
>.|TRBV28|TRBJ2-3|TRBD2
CASSSGGLAGGEDTQYF
TGTGCCAGCAGTTCTGGGGGACTAGCGGGGGGAGAAGATACGCAGTATTTT
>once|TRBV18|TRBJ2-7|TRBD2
CASSPGLAGSYEQYF
TGTGCCAGCTCACCAGGTCTAGCGGGCTCCTACGAGCAGTACTTC
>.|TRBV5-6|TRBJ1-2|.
CASSFGGAYGYTF
TGTGCCAGCAGCTTTGGGGGGGCGTATGGCTACACCTTC
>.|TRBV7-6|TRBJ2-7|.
CASSLGDIPYEQYF
TGTGCCAGCAGCTTAGGGGACATACCCTACGAGCAGTACTTC
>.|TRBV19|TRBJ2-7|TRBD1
CASSIGQGSYEQYF
TGTGCCAGTAGTATTGGACAGGGGTCCTACGAGCAGTACTTC
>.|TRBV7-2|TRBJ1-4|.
CASSPGVGNEKLFF
TGTGCCAGCAGCCCCGGGGTCGGTAATGAAAAACTGTTTTTT
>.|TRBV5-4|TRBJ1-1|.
CASSWGQNTEAFF
TGTGCCAGCAGCTGGGGACAGAACACTGAAGCTTTCTTT
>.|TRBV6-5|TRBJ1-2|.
CASSPRDIGGYTF
TGTGCCAGCAGTCCCCGGGACATCGGAGGCTACACCTTC
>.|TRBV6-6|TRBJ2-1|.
CASSANREGEQFF
TGTGCCAGCAGCGCTAACAGGGAGGGCGAGCAGTTCTTC
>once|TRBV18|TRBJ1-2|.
CASSPQEGTNYGYTF
TGTGCCAGCTCACCACAGGAGGGCACTAACTATGGCTACACCTTC